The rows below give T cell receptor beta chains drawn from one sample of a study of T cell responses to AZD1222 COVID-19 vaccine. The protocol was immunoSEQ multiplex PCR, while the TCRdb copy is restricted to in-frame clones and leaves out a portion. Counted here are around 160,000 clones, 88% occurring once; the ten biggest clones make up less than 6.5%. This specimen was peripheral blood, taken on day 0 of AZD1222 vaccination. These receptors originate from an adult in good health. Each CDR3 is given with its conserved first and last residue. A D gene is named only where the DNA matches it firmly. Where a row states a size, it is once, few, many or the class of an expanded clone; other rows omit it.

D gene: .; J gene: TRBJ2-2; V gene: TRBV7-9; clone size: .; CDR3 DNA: TGTGCCAGCAGCTTAATGAGTAGCCTATTGAACACCGGGGAGCTGTTTTTT; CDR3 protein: CASSLMSSLLNTGELFF
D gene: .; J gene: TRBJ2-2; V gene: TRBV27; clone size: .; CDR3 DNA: TGTGCCAGCAGCGCCGTTGGGGAGCTGTTTTTT; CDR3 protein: CASSAVGELFF
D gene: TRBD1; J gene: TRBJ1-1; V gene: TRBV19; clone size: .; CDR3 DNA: TGTGCCAGTAAACAGGGGGCGGAATACACTGAAGCTTTCTTT; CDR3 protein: CASKQGAEYTEAFF
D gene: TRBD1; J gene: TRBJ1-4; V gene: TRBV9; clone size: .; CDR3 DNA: TGTGCCAGCAGCGTAGATCCGGACAGGCGATGGGAAAAACTGTTTTTT; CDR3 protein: CASSVDPDRRWEKLFF
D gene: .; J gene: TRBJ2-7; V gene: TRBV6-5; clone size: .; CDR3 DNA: TGTGCCAGCAGCGGTACGGGACCCACCTACGAGCAGTACTTC; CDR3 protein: CASSGTGPTYEQYF
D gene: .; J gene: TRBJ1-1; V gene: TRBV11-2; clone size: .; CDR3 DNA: TGTGCCAGCAGCCTATCTTGGTCCGAAGCTTTCTTT; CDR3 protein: CASSLSWSEAFF
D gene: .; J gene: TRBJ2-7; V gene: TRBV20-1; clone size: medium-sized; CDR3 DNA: TGCAGTGCTAGTAAACGGGATCCCTACGAGCAGTACTTC; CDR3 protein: CSASKRDPYEQYF
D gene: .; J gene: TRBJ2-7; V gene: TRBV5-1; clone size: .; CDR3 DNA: TGCGCCAGCAGACCGGGACCGAATACCTACGAGCAGTACTTC; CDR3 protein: CASRPGPNTYEQYF
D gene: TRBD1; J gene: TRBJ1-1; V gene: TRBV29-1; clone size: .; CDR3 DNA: TGCAGCGTGCCTGACAGGGGGCAGATAGACACTGAAGCTTTCTTT; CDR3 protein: CSVPDRGQIDTEAFF
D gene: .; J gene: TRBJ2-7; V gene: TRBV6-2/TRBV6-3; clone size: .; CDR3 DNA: TGTGCCAGCAGTTACTTCGGGCCCTACGAGCAGTACTTC; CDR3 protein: CASSYFGPYEQYF
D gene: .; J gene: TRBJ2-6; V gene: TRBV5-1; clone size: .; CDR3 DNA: TGCGCCAGCAGCTCTCGTCGGGCAGGCACATCGCCCTCTGGGGCCAACGTCCTGACTTTC; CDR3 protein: CASSSRRAGTSPSGANVLTF
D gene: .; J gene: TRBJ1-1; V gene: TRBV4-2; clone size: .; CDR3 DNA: TGTGCCAGCAGTCCTGTAGCTCCGGGGGCGGACACTGAAGCTTTCTTT; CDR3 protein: CASSPVAPGADTEAFF
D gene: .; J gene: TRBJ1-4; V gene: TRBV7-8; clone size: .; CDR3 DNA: TGTGCCAGCAGCCTGCCTGGGAGGGGAAGCGGCCAAAAACTGTTTTTT; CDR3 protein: CASSLPGRGSGQKLFF
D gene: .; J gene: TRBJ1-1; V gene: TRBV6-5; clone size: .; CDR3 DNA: TGTGCCAGCAATTACAGGGACACTGAAGCTTTCTTT; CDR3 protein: CASNYRDTEAFF
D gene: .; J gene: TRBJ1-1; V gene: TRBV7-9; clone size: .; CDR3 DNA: TGTGCCAGCAGCTTAGGGGGCGCGGGAACTGAAGCTTTCTTT; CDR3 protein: CASSLGGAGTEAFF
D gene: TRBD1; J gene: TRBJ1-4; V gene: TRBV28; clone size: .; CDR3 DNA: TGTGCCAGCACCATCCAGGGGGCAATAGGAAAACTGTTTTTT; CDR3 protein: CASTIQGAIGKLFF
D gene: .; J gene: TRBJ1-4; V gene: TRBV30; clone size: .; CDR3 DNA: TGTGCCCTCGGGACCGATCTTGTAGGTGAAAAACTGTTTTTT; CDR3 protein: CALGTDLVGEKLFF
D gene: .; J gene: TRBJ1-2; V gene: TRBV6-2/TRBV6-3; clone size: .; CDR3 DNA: TGTGCCAGCAGTTTGGGTAGCTATGGCTACACCTTC; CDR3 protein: CASSLGSYGYTF
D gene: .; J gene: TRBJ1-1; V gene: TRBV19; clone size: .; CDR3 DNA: TGTGCCAGTAGTATAGGGGGGTGGACTGAAGCTTTCTTT; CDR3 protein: CASSIGGWTEAFF
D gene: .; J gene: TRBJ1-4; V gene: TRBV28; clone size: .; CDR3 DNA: TGTGCCAGCAGTTTAATTTCATTGGTTAATGAAAAACTGTTTTTT; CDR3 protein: CASSLISLVNEKLFF
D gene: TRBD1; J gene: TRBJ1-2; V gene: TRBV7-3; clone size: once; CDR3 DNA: TGTGCCAGCAGCTCAGGGGGCGTCTATGGCTACACCTTC; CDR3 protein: CASSSGGVYGYTF
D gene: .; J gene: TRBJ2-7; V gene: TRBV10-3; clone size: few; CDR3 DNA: TGTGCCATCAGTGCCTACTCCTACGAGCAGTACTTC; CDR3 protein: CAISAYSYEQYF